Given below is one T cell receptor (beta chain) in context. The antigen is undetermined. The CDR3 runs to 13 residues. The V end was cut by 7 bases, the J end by 4 bases, with 13 bases between. Germline CDR1 reads MDHEN; CDR2 reads SYDVKM. The sample belongs to a study of cytomegalovirus exposure and HLA in healthy donors. Amplification used 60 Vbeta primers and 13 Jbeta primers. As handled by the study authors: In a later analysis, around 10 million of 60 million to 80 million unique beta chains occurred in at least two donors. Profiling relied on immunoSEQ multiplex PCR, and the TCRdb table lists in-frame clones only, not all of them. V and J calls and clone size are those listed in that table; D and trimming were worked out from the DNA. The data show some 180,000 clones, roughly 88% seen once. Study-level results: Usually a TCR sequence was rare, but some public TCRs were found in many donors. Later work found most CMV-associated TCR beta chains apparently HLA-restricted. In an earlier analysis, productive rearrangement rates for most beta V segments clustered near 90% or 30%.

The rearrangement links TRBV28 to TRBJ1-1; D uncertain. The sequenced material came from PBMCs. This TCR derives from a girl aged 2-10 years in good health and CMV-seropositive. CDR3 loop: CASNQIAGTEAFF. CDR3 in DNA: TGTGCCAGCAACCAAATCGCGGGCACTGAAGCTTTCTTT.